This TCR beta chain was observed in a study of blood T cells in healthy people across ages. Notes on this clonotype: Its target is not known.

PCR was performed a second time for roughly 7 to 12 cycles using a sample-barcoded 5' primer and a J-beta primer mix. A tag from a template-switch adaptor with 12 random nucleotides marked each cDNA molecule. TCRdb ran MiXCR on the 5' RACE reads and lists one entry per CDR3 protein. The data contain approximately 800,000 distinct CDR3 sequences, around 36% of them singletons. V was pared by 0 bases and J by 2 bases, with 7 bases between. The CDR3 runs 14 residues. CDR1 is LGHNA and CDR2 is YSLEER in the germline V gene. Findings and caveats of the study: As naive T cell percentage varied, TCR beta diversity correlated strongly with it. It was held that diversity estimates obtained from one million T cells represented underestimates.

Each sample used at least 6 million PBMCs. The chain is built from TRBV4-3 and TRBJ2-5, with D maybe TRBD2 (5 bases). The source material was blood. The sequence derives from a man aged 18 to 30 in good health. The chain's CDR3 is CASSQDRRQETQYF. The CDR3 DNA sequence: TGCGCCAGCAGCCAAGATCGGAGGCAAGAGACCCAGTACTTC.